The 21 T cell receptor beta chains in this list originate from one sample, sequenced in a study of immune characterization of retroperitoneal liposarcoma. From the PCR reads, TCRdb called clonotypes with MiXCR, one entry per CDR3 protein. The table records 15,000 or so distinct CDR3 sequences, roughly 50% of them present only once. The sequencing input was tumor tissue. The receptor set was obtained from a female donor with retroperitoneal liposarcoma.

This chain links TRBV7-2 with TRBJ2-5; 10 bases map to TRBD1. The J call could be wrong; TRBJ2-7 is a better fit for the DNA end. The CDR3 runs 15 residues. Looked up from germline, CDR1 is SGHTA and CDR2 is FQGNSA. The CDR3 nucleotides are TGTGCCAGCAGCTCGGACAGGGGGAACTCCTACGAGCAGTACTTC. Translating gives CASSSDRGNSYEQYF.

This rearrangement joins TRBV10-1 to TRBJ2-4; D uncertain. Trimming pared 4 bases from V and 1 base from J, leaving 5 bases between. CDR1 and CDR2 from the germline V gene are WNHNN and SYGVQD (reference sequence). This CDR3 is 13 amino acids long. CDR3 sequence (DNA): TGCGCCAGCAGTGGGGGTGCCAAAAACATTCAGTACTTC. Translating gives CASSGGAKNIQYF.

The chain has TRBV6-1 and TRBJ2-5; D tentatively reads TRBD1 or TRBD2 (6 bases each). V gave up 5 bases and J gave up 2 bases, with 18 bases separating them. Germline-derived CDR1 and CDR2 are MNHNS and SASEGT. The CDR3 loop spans 16 amino acids. CDR3 sequence: CASSQLGGQSQETQYF. CDR3 in DNA: TGTGCCAGCAGTCAACTGGGAGGACAGTCACAAGAGACCCAGTACTTC.

Regarding this clonotype: A much larger clone lies a single base off, so this may be a read error. The CDR3 nucleotides read TGTGCCAGCAGTGGAACCATGAGGAATGAGCAGTACTTC. Translating gives CASSGTMRNEQYF. This rearrangement joins TRBV6-5 to TRBJ2-4; D not certain. The germline gives CDR1 MNHEY, CDR2 SVGAGI. The V gene lost 5 bases and the J gene lost 13 bases, with 18 bases spanning the gap. The CDR3 contains 13 residues.

The chain employs TRBV27 and TRBJ2-5, with TRBD2 matching 10 bases. The closer fit of TRBJ2-7 to the DNA end suggests the J call may be wrong. This CDR3 spans 17 amino acids. Germline V lookup: CDR1 MNHEY, CDR2 SMNVEV (reference sequence). CDR3 sequence: CASSLWASGRLEGEQYF. CDR3 in DNA: TGTGCCAGCAGTTTATGGGCTAGCGGGAGATTGGAGGGCGAGCAGTACTTC.

The V call is TRBV6-1, the J call TRBJ2-1; D gene ambiguous. V lost 1 base to trimming and J lost 9 bases, with 13 bases between them. Germline V gene lookup returns CDR1 MNHNS and CDR2 SASEGT. CDR3 length: 14 amino acids. In DNA form, the CDR3 reads TGTGCCAGCAGTGAAGTGGTGGGCGGCTTTGAGCAGTTCTTC. It yields the protein CASSEVVGGFEQFF.

This chain links TRBV27 with TRBJ1-2; 11 positions agree with TRBD1. With 7 bases clipped from V and 4 bases from J, the junction kept 8 bases outside the gene matches. Per the germline V gene, CDR1 is MNHEY and CDR2 is SMNVEV (reference sequence). This CDR3 has 15 amino acids. CDR3 in amino acids: CASTSGTGGIYGYTF. The CDR3 DNA reads TGTGCCAGCACCTCTGGGACAGGGGGTATCTATGGCTACACCTTC.

There are many counts of this clonotype. This could be a read error, since a much larger clone is one nucleotide away. The rearrangement joins TRBV6-1 to TRBJ2-4, with 10 bases fitting TRBD2. This CDR3 is built from 15 residues. The germline V gene encodes CDR1 MNHNS and CDR2 SASEGT. V lost 5 bases, J lost 13 bases, and 14 bases stayed unmatched. In nucleotides, the CDR3 is TGTGCCAGCAGTTCCGTGACTAGCGGGCACAATGAGCAGTACTTC. Protein sequence: CASSSVTSGHNEQYF.

A note on this clonotype: Just one base apart from a much larger clone, this may be a read error. The CDR3 end shows no conserved phenylalanine or tryptophan, and so a read error is likely. The chain combines TRBV6-1 with TRBJ2-5; D is uncertain. Germline assignment: CDR1 MNHNS and CDR2 SASEGT. The CDR3 totals 12 residues. The V end lost 5 bases, the J end lost 4 bases, and 8 bases lay between the germline ends. CDR3 nucleotide sequence: TGTGCCAGCAGTCACGATGGAGAGACCCAGTACTTA. It specifies CASSHDGETQYL.

In this sample, this clonotype turned up a few times. The V gene is TRBV6-1, the J gene TRBJ2-1, with TRBD2 matching over 9 bases. V lost 3 bases to trimming and J lost 2 bases; unmatched junction nucleotides: 2. The CDR3 covers 15 residues. Germline loops: CDR1 MNHNS, CDR2 SASEGT. The CDR3 DNA follows: TGTGCCAGCAGTGAGACTAGCGGCGCCTACAATGAGCAGTTCTTC. This encodes CASSETSGAYNEQFF.

The chain uses TRBV12-3 or TRBV12-4 and TRBJ1-5, with D unclear. Trimming left V 3 bases short and J 0 bases short, with 6 bases between. This CDR3 comprises 14 residues. In DNA form, the CDR3 reads TGTGCCAGCAGTTTCCAGGATAGCAATCAGCCCCAGCATTTT. Its protein product is CASSFQDSNQPQHF.

The V call is TRBV7-8, the J call TRBJ2-7, with D tentatively TRBD2 (5 bases). Deletions cut 2 bases from V and 2 bases from J, with 7 bases between. CDR3 length equals 13 residues. The germline V gene encodes CDR1 SGHVS and CDR2 FQNEAQ. The CDR3 spells CASSLSLAYEQYF. Here the CDR3 DNA reads TGTGCCAGCAGCTTATCACTAGCCTACGAGCAGTACTTC.

V and J are TRBV7-9 and TRBJ2-1; 8 bases align to TRBD1. The J call is doubtful: the DNA matches TRBJ2-7 better. CDR3 length equals 16 residues. The germline V gene encodes CDR1 SEHNR and CDR2 FQNEAQ (reference sequence). CDR3 region: CASIQSTGGFYNEQYF. The DNA of the CDR3 is TGTGCCAGCATCCAATCCACAGGGGGATTCTACAATGAGCAGTACTTC.

This chain joins TRBV7-2 and TRBJ2-1; D may be TRBD1 or TRBD2 (5 bases each). With 4 bases removed from V and 10 bases from J, the gap between germline ends came to 14 bases. The CDR3 loop spans 13 amino acids. Germline values: CDR1 SGHTA, CDR2 FQGNSA. Here the CDR3 reads CASSSGPGREQFF. Here the CDR3 DNA reads TGTGCCAGCAGCTCCGGACCGGGACGCGAGCAGTTCTTC.

The chain has TRBV6-1 and TRBJ1-5; 9 bases map to TRBD1. The J segment lost 0 bases and the V segment lost 4 bases, leaving 7 bases of the junction unmatched. The CDR3 has 17 amino acids. Germline V gene lookup returns CDR1 MNHNS and CDR2 SASEGT. CDR3: CASSGDRGDNSNQPQHF. CDR3 sequence (DNA): TGTGCCAGCAGTGGCGACAGGGGGGATAATAGCAATCAGCCCCAGCATTTT.

The chain employs TRBV27 and TRBJ2-1, with 7 nucleotides matching TRBD2. The J call is uncertain, as TRBJ2-5 better fits the DNA end. Germline V lookup: CDR1 MNHEY, CDR2 SMNVEV (reference sequence). This CDR3 has 13 amino acids. The CDR3 DNA is TGTGCCAGCAGGGGGAGGGGTCGGGAGACCCAGTACTTC. It specifies CASRGRGRETQYF.

This chain uses TRBV6-6 with TRBJ2-1, with 10 bases that match TRBD2. Looked up from germline, CDR1 is MNHNY and CDR2 is SVGAGI (reference sequence). J gave up 2 bases and V 0 bases, and 1 base lay outside the gene matches. This CDR3 spans 16 amino acids. The chain's CDR3 is CASSYSAGGAYNEQFF. CDR3 bases: TGTGCCAGCAGTTACTCAGCGGGAGGGGCCTACAATGAGCAGTTCTTC.

The J gene is TRBJ2-3, the V gene TRBV6-1; D gene uncertain. Per the germline V gene, CDR1 is MNHNS and CDR2 is SASEGT. This CDR3 contains 14 residues. V was trimmed by 5 bases and J by 3 bases, leaving 12 bases between them. The CDR3 spells CASSFRGRTDTQYF. The DNA of the CDR3 is TGTGCCAGCAGTTTCCGCGGAAGGACAGATACGCAGTATTTT.

The V gene is TRBV7-2, the J gene TRBJ2-6; 11 bases are shared with TRBD2. The end of the DNA aligns better with TRBJ2-1, so the J call may be wrong. CDR3 length equals 15 residues. CDR1 and CDR2 from the germline V gene are SGHTA and FQGNSA. DNA of the CDR3: TGTGCCAGCAGCTTCGGGACTAGCGGTATATCTGAGCAGTTCTTC. It encodes CASSFGTSGISEQFF.

The J gene is TRBJ2-2, the V gene TRBV6-1; D not certain. Trimming stripped 6 bases from V and 2 bases from J, with 4 bases between. The CDR3 runs 12 residues. Per germline, CDR1 MNHNS and CDR2 SASEGT. CDR3 bases: TGTGCCAGCAGCAGAAACACCGGGGAGCTGTTTTTT. This sequence encodes CASSRNTGELFF.

The chain links TRBV27 to TRBJ2-1; possibly TRBD1 or TRBD2 for D (6 bases each). CDR1 and CDR2 (germline): MNHEY, SMNVEV (reference sequence). CDR3 size: 15 residues. Trimming took 0 bases from V and 7 from J, leaving 13 bases between them. The CDR3, as DNA: TGTGCCAGCAGTTTATCCAGGGGACTCCTAAATGAGCAGTTCTTC. This gives the protein CASSLSRGLLNEQFF.